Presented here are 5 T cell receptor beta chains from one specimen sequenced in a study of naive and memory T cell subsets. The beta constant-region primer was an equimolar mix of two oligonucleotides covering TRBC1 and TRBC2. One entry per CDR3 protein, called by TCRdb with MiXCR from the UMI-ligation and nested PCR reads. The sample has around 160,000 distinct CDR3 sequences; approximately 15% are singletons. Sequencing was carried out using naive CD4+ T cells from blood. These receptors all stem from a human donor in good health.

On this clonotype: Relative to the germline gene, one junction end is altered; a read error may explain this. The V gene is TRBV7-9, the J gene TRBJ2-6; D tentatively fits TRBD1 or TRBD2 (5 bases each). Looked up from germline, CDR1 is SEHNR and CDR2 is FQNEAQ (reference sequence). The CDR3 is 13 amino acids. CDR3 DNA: TGTGCCAGCGAATTAGACGGGGCCAACGTCATGACTTTC. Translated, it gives CASELDGANVMTF.

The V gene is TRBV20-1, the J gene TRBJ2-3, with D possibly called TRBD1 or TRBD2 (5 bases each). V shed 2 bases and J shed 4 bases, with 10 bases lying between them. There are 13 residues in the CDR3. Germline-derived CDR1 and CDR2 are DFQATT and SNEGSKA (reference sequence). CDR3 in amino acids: CSARQGPPDTQYF. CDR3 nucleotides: TGCAGTGCTAGACAGGGACCCCCAGATACGCAGTATTTT.

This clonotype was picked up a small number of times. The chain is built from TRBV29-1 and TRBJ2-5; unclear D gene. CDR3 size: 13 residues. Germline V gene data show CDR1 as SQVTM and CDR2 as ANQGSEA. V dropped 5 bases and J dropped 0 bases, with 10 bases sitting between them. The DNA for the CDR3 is TGCAGCGTTTGGGCAAAGTACCAAGAGACCCAGTACTTC. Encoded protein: CSVWAKYQETQYF.

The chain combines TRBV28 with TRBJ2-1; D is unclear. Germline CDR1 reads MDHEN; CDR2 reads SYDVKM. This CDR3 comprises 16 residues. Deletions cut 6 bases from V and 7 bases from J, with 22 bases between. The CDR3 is CASRGPIGVVRNEQFF. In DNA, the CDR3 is TGTGCCAGCAGGGGCCCCATCGGAGTGGTTAGGAATGAGCAGTTCTTC.

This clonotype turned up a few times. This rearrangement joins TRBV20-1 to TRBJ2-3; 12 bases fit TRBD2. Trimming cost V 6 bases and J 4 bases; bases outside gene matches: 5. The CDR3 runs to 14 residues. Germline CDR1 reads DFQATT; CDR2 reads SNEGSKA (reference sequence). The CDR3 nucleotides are TGCAGTGCACCGACTAGCGGGAGCGCAGATACGCAGTATTTT. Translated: CSAPTSGSADTQYF.